These T cell receptor beta chains were read from a single sample in a study of cytomegalovirus exposure and HLA in healthy donors. Using immunoSEQ multiplex PCR, the repertoire was profiled, and TCRdb retains in-frame clones only, with some absent. The sample totals 34,000 or so clones. Sequenced material: PBMCs. The receptors were sampled from a female donor in good health and CMV-seronegative. CDR3s include the opening cysteine and the closing phenylalanine or tryptophan. Each record gives: J gene, V gene, D gene, CDR3 DNA, CDR3 protein. The D gene is left open where the match is weak.

J: TRBJ2-7; V: TRBV28; D: TRBD2; DNA: TGTGCCAGCAATAAAGCGGGGGCGAGCTCCTACGAGCAGTACTTC; CDR3: CASNKAGASSYEQYF
J: TRBJ1-6; V: TRBV27; D: -; DNA: TGTGCCAGCAGTTTAGAGGGTGAGGGTAATTCACCCCTCCACTTT; CDR3: CASSLEGEGNSPLHF
J: TRBJ2-7; V: TRBV19; D: -; DNA: TGTGCCAGTAGTATAGTAGTGGGACACCTATCCTACGAGCAGTACTTC; CDR3: CASSIVVGHLSYEQYF
J: TRBJ1-2; V: TRBV19; D: TRBD1; DNA: TGTGCCAGTAAACTGACAGGGAATGATTGGTATGGCTACACCTTC; CDR3: CASKLTGNDWYGYTF
J: TRBJ1-5; V: TRBV14; D: -; DNA: TGTGCCAGCAGCCAAGTCCGAGAGGGCCCCCAGCATTTT; CDR3: CASSQVREGPQHF
J: TRBJ2-5; V: TRBV5-1; D: TRBD2; DNA: TGCGCCAGCAGCTGGCGGGGGGCTCTACAAGAGACCCAGTACTTC; CDR3: CASSWRGALQETQYF
J: TRBJ2-2; V: TRBV19; D: TRBD1; DNA: TGTGCCAGTACCGCGGACAGGGTTATCGGGGAGCTGTTTTTT; CDR3: CASTADRVIGELFF
J: TRBJ2-5; V: TRBV5-1; D: -; DNA: TGCGCCAGCAGCTTCGGTCAGGGAGTAGGGAGGGAGACCCAGTACTTC; CDR3: CASSFGQGVGRETQYF
J: TRBJ2-4; V: TRBV5-1; D: TRBD1; DNA: TGCGCCAGCAGCTCGGGACAGTCAAACATTCAGTACTTC; CDR3: CASSSGQSNIQYF
J: TRBJ2-7; V: TRBV7-8; D: TRBD1; DNA: TGTGCCAGCAGCTTAAGGACAGGGGTAAGCTACGAGCAGTACTTC; CDR3: CASSLRTGVSYEQYF
J: TRBJ1-5; V: TRBV7-8; D: -; DNA: TGTGCCAGCAGCTTAAGTCTCCGGGGGGAACAGAGCAATCAGCCCCAGCATTTT; CDR3: CASSLSLRGEQSNQPQHF
J: TRBJ1-4; V: TRBV15; D: -; DNA: TGTGCCACCAGCGAACGACAGGCTGCAACTAATGAAAAACTGTTTTTT; CDR3: CATSERQAATNEKLFF
J: TRBJ2-2; V: TRBV5-1; D: -; DNA: TGCGCCAGCAGCTTGGCTCCGAACACCGGGGAGCTGTTTTTT; CDR3: CASSLAPNTGELFF
J: TRBJ1-1; V: TRBV5-6; D: -; DNA: TGTGCCAGCAGGCGGGACACGGGGGGCACTGAAGCTTTCTTT; CDR3: CASRRDTGGTEAFF
J: TRBJ1-2; V: TRBV7-8; D: -; DNA: TGTGCCAGCACCGTACAGGGTTCATATGGCTACACCTTC; CDR3: CASTVQGSYGYTF
J: TRBJ1-1; V: TRBV5-1; D: -; DNA: TGCGCCAGCAGCTTGGTTGGGGGAGGCGGCACTGAAGCTTTCTTT; CDR3: CASSLVGGGGTEAFF
J: TRBJ2-7; V: TRBV7-6; D: -; DNA: TGTGCCAGCAGCGGCCAGGGGTCTCGGTTCGGCTGCGAGCAGTACTTC; CDR3: CASSGQGSRFGCEQYF
J: TRBJ2-5; V: TRBV9; D: -; DNA: TGTGCCAGTAGCGGAGGAGACCGTGTGCGAGAGACCCAGTACTTC; CDR3: CASSGGDRVRETQYF
J: TRBJ2-7; V: TRBV19; D: TRBD1; DNA: TGTGCCAGTAGTATTGACAGGGGTAGCTCCTACGAGCAGTACTTC; CDR3: CASSIDRGSSYEQYF
J: TRBJ1-1; V: TRBV9; D: -; DNA: TGTGCCAGCAGCGTAGGGGGAGGATGGACTGAAGCTTTCTTT; CDR3: CASSVGGGWTEAFF
J: TRBJ2-1; V: TRBV7-9; D: TRBD2; DNA: TGTGCCAGCAGCTTAGACGCTTGGGACTACGACCCTTGGGAGTTCTTC; CDR3: CASSLDAWDYDPWEFF
J: TRBJ1-1; V: TRBV28; D: -; DNA: TGTGCCAGCCGACAGGCCTTGAACACTGAAGCTTTCTTT; CDR3: CASRQALNTEAFF
J: TRBJ2-5; V: TRBV29-1; D: -; DNA: TGCAGCGCCTCCCTTAGAGAGACCCAGTACTTC; CDR3: CSASLRETQYF
J: TRBJ1-5; V: TRBV6-1; D: -; DNA: TGTGCCAGCAGTGAATCAGTTGAATTGGGCCAGAATCAGCCCCAGCATTTT; CDR3: CASSESVELGQNQPQHF
J: TRBJ1-1; V: TRBV6-1; D: TRBD1; DNA: TGTGCCAGCATAACAGGGGCTTTGACCACTGAAGCTTTCTTT; CDR3: CASITGALTTEAFF
J: TRBJ1-2; V: TRBV4-3; D: TRBD1; DNA: TGCGCCAGCAATCACGCCGGGACAGGGAACGGCTACACCTTC; CDR3: CASNHAGTGNGYTF
J: TRBJ2-1; V: TRBV4-3; D: TRBD2; DNA: TGCGCCAGCAGCCCTGGGACTAGCGGGGGGGCAAGGAATGAGCAGTTCTTC; CDR3: CASSPGTSGGARNEQFF
J: TRBJ1-2; V: TRBV7-8; D: -; DNA: TGTGCCAGCAGCTTAGCCCAGGGAGGGGACTACACCTTC; CDR3: CASSLAQGGDYTF
J: TRBJ2-7; V: TRBV6-9; D: TRBD1; DNA: TGTGCCAGCAGTCGCGAAGCCGGGACAGCCTACTCCTACGAGCAGTACTTC; CDR3: CASSREAGTAYSYEQYF
J: TRBJ1-1; V: TRBV7-8; D: -; DNA: TGTGCCAGCAGCTTAGTGGGCCAGGGCTGGGGGAACACTGAAGCTTTCTTT; CDR3: CASSLVGQGWGNTEAFF
J: TRBJ1-6; V: TRBV7-8; D: TRBD1; DNA: TGTGCCAGCAGCTTATCCCTAGGGGGCGGAAATTCACCCCTCCACTTT; CDR3: CASSLSLGGGNSPLHF
J: TRBJ2-7; V: TRBV7-9; D: TRBD1; DNA: TGTGCCAGCAGCTACTCGGAGACAGGGCTGAGGCAGTACTTC; CDR3: CASSYSETGLRQYF
J: TRBJ1-5; V: TRBV4-1; D: TRBD1; DNA: TGCGCCAGCAGCCAAGCAGAGCCCCCCGACAGGGGCAATCAGCCCCAGCATTTT; CDR3: CASSQAEPPDRGNQPQHF
J: TRBJ1-1; V: TRBV5-6; D: -; DNA: TGTGCCAGCAGCGCGCAACGCATCCTCAGGGGAGCTTTCTTT; CDR3: CASSAQRILRGAFF
J: TRBJ2-5; V: TRBV28; D: -; DNA: TGTGCCAGCAGCCCGGAGCGGGTAATGGGGGAGACCCAGTACTTC; CDR3: CASSPERVMGETQYF
J: TRBJ2-1; V: TRBV5-1; D: -; DNA: TGCGCCAGCAGCGCCGGGACTCAGTACAATGAGCAGTTCTTC; CDR3: CASSAGTQYNEQFF
J: TRBJ1-2; V: TRBV29-1; D: TRBD1; DNA: TGCAGCGTTGAACCCCGGGACAGGGGATTGGCTGTAAATGGCTACACCTTC; CDR3: CSVEPRDRGLAVNGYTF
J: TRBJ1-6; V: TRBV7-2; D: -; DNA: TGTGCCAGCAGCTTGACATCGAGCTCCTATAATTCACCCCTCCACTTT; CDR3: CASSLTSSSYNSPLHF
J: TRBJ2-7; V: TRBV7-9; D: -; DNA: TGTGCCAGCAGCCCCCGCGAGGGAGAATACGAGCAGTACTTC; CDR3: CASSPREGEYEQYF
J: TRBJ2-7; V: TRBV5-6; D: TRBD1; DNA: TGTGCCAGCAGCCCCGACAGGGGGATGCGGTTAAGGTACGAGCAGTACTTC; CDR3: CASSPDRGMRLRYEQYF
J: TRBJ1-3; V: TRBV4-2; D: -; DNA: TGTGCCAGCAGCCAAGAGGCGGGGTCTAGCTCTGGAAACACCATATATTTT; CDR3: CASSQEAGSSSGNTIYF
J: TRBJ2-7; V: TRBV12-1; D: -; DNA: TGTGCCAGCAGCCCGGACAGGGGGTGTCACGAGCAGTACTTC; CDR3: CASSPDRGCHEQYF